This T cell receptor (beta chain) is drawn from a study of blood T cell repertoires in COVID-19. About the research overall: COVID-19 samples collected from the United States, Italy and Spain covered acute and convalescent phases. Sources were T cells, B-cell-depleted T cells, or PBMCs; the material itself was cDNA or gDNA.

Germline CDR1 and CDR2: SGDLS and YYNGEE. Trimming cost V 0 bases and J 2 bases; bases outside gene matches: 4. The CDR3 has 15 residues. Original processing methods: Using reference gene primer amplification, nucleated cell counts were estimated. The protocol was immunoSEQ multiplex PCR, while the TCRdb copy is restricted to in-frame clones and leaves out a portion. From that table come the V and J calls and clone size; the DNA was used to work out D and trimming. The sample gives about 190,000 clones, 82% of which show up once; approximately 7.8% is in the top ten. Sequencing was done on a sample of peripheral blood. V usage is TRBV9 and J usage is TRBJ2-7; 8 bases line up with TRBD1. The clonotype originates from a woman in her fifties or sixties with COVID-19, enrolled during active disease. DNA for the CDR3: TGTGCCAGCAGCGTAGAGCAGGGGGCTGCCTACGAGCAGTACTTC. Its protein product is CASSVEQGAAYEQYF.